This T cell receptor beta chain appears in the sequencing data of a study of a mutant IDH1 vaccine in newly diagnosed glioma. Study in general: Initiation of the vaccine course occurred 4-6 weeks after radiotherapy alone, or alongside temozolomide cycles.

A note on this clone: The antigen remains undetermined.

CDR1 and CDR2 from the germline V gene are SEHNR and FQNEAQ (reference sequence). Trimming cost V 0 bases and J 3 bases, with 9 bases left between them. CDR3 length: 15 amino acids. Time point reported: week 23, last vaccination. A single vaccine dose contained 300 ug of mutant IDH1 20-mer peptide, and topical imiquimod was used with it. Using immunoSEQ multiplex PCR, the repertoire was profiled, and TCRdb retains in-frame clones only, with some absent. The sample consists of roughly 43,000 clones, about four fifths of them appearing once. This receptor was identified in a young woman with glioma. Some clones in this sample may be carry-over from other donors' samples. The V call is TRBV7-9, the J call TRBJ2-1; TRBD2 is a possible D gene (5 bases). Specimen: PBMCs, collected from a glioma patient whose treatment included an IDH1 peptide vaccine. CDR3: CASSLAGVVYNEQFF. The CDR3 region has the DNA TGTGCCAGCAGCTTAGCGGGAGTGGTCTACAATGAGCAGTTCTTC.